This T cell receptor (beta chain) was sequenced for a study of follicular helper T cells after annual influenza vaccination. Study-wide results and limits: Each annual vaccination recalled recurring oligoclonal ICOS+CD38+ cTfh clonotypes.

The CDR3 runs 16 residues. Trimming shortened V by 0 bases and J by 5 bases, and 14 bases separated the two germline ends. From germline, CDR1 is SGHRS and CDR2 YFSETQ. A remark on this clone: The antigen is unknown.

Time point: 2015-2016 season, pre-vaccination. The data were produced by immunoSEQ multiplex PCR, yet TCRdb's version contains in-frame clones alone and is incomplete. The sample consists of about 1,300 clones, about 85% of them appearing once. The source was CXCR5+ CD38+ circulating T follicular helper cells from blood, collected on the day of influenza vaccination. The subset is: circulating Tfh, non-naive CD4+CXCR5+PD-1+ (ICOS+CD38+ or ICOS-CD38-). The chain is built from TRBV5-1 and TRBJ1-4; D ambiguous. The sequence came from an adult who received the influenza vaccine. CDR3 DNA: TGCGCCAGCAGCTTGGCCGTAAACTTCGAAAATGAAAAACTGTTTTTT. Encoded protein: CASSLAVNFENEKLFF.